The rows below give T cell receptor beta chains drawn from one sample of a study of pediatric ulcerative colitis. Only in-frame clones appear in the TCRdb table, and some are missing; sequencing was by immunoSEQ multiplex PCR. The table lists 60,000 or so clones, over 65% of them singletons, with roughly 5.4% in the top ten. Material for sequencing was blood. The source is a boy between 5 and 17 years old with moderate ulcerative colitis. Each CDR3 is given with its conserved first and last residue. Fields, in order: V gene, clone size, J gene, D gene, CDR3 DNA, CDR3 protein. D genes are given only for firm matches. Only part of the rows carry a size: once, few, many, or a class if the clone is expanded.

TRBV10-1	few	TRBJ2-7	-	TGCGCCAGCAGTGAGTCGATGGTGAGAGGGTCGGAAGAGCAGTACTTC	CASSESMVRGSEEQYF
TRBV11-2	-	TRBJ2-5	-	TGTGCCAGCAGCTTAGGGGACATACGAGAGACCCAGTACTTC	CASSLGDIRETQYF
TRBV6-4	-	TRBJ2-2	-	TGTGCCAGCAGTCCCCGGAACACCGGGGAGCTGTTTTTT	CASSPRNTGELFF
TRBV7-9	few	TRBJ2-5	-	TGTGCCAGCAGTATAACCACAGGGCAAGAGACCCAGTACTTC	CASSITTGQETQYF
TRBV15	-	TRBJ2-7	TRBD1	TGTGCCACCAGCAGGGACAGGGGTACCTACGAGCAGTACTTC	CATSRDRGTYEQYF
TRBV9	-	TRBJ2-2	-	TGTGCCAGCAGCGTAGTGGCGGTGGGAACCGGGGAGCTGTTTTTT	CASSVVAVGTGELFF
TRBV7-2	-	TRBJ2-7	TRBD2	TGTGCCAGCAGCTTCGGCCCCGGGACTAGGCTTTCCTACGAGCAGTACTTC	CASSFGPGTRLSYEQYF
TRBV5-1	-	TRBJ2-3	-	TGCGCCAGCAGCTTGCCGGGGGCCAGCACAGATACGCAGTATTTT	CASSLPGASTDTQYF
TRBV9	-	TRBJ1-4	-	TGTGCCAGCAGCAAAGGTGAAAAACTGTTTTTT	CASSKGEKLFF
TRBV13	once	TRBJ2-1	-	TGTGCCAGCAGCTTTCCAGGGAAAGTGGGCAATGAGCAGTTCTTC	CASSFPGKVGNEQFF
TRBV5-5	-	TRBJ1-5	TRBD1	TGTGCCAGCAGCCCCGGGACAGTTCAGCCCCAGCATTTT	CASSPGTVQPQHF
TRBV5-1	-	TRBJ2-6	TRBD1	TGCGCCAGCAGCTTGGCATTCCGGGACAGGGACTCTGGGGCCAACGTCCTGACTTTC	CASSLAFRDRDSGANVLTF
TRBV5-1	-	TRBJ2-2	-	TGCGCCAGCAGCTTGGAGCAGAGTATAACCGGGGAGCTGTTTTTT	CASSLEQSITGELFF
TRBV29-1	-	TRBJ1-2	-	TGCAGCGTTGACTCTCCGGACTATGGCTACACCTTC	CSVDSPDYGYTF
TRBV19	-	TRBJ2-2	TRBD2	TGTGCCAGTAGTATAAGGACTAGCGGGAGAACCGGGGAGCTGTTTTTT	CASSIRTSGRTGELFF
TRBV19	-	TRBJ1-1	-	TGTGCCAGTAGTATGATAGCTGGCACTGAAGCTTTCTTT	CASSMIAGTEAFF
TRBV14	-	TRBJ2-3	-	TGTGCCAGCAGCCAAGCCGAGAGAATAGATACGCAGTATTTT	CASSQAERIDTQYF
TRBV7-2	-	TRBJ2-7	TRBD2	TGTGCCAGCAGCTTAGTCGGTAGCGGGGCCTACGAGCAGTACTTC	CASSLVGSGAYEQYF
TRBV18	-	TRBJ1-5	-	TGTGCCAGCTCAAGAGTTAATCAGCCCCAGCATTTT	CASSRVNQPQHF
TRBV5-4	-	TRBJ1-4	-	TGTGCCAGCAGCTCTCGGGGTGCAACTAATGAAAAACTGTTTTTT	CASSSRGATNEKLFF
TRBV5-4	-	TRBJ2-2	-	TGTGCCAGCAGCTTGAGGGGCCAGAACACCGGGGAGCTGTTTTTT	CASSLRGQNTGELFF
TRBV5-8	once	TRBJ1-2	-	TGTGCCAGCAGCCCGAACGGGTTTAACTATGGCTACACCTTC	CASSPNGFNYGYTF
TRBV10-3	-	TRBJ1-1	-	TGTGCCATCAGCCTCCCCCTTTACAGGGCCCCGAACACTGAAGCTTTCTTT	CAISLPLYRAPNTEAFF
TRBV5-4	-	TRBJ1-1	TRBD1	TGTGCCAGCAGCTTATCGGGACAGGGGACTGAAGCTTTCTTT	CASSLSGQGTEAFF
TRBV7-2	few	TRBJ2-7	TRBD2	TGTGCCAGCGCTAGCGGGAGAACCTACGAGCAGTACTTC	CASASGRTYEQYF
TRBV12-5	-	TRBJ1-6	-	TGTGCTAGTGGTTCGAGTAATGGGCCTAGCCAGGGTTTGGGAAATTCACCCCTCCACTTT	CASGSSNGPSQGLGNSPLHF
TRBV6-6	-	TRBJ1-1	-	TGTGCCAGCAGACACGGGGACATCGAAGCTTTCTTT	CASRHGDIEAFF
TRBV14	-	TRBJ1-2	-	TGTGCCAGCAGCCAAGTAGGGAGTAGGGACTATGGCTACACCTTC	CASSQVGSRDYGYTF